The 12 T cell receptor delta chains in this list originate from one sample, sequenced in a study of gamma-delta T cells after stem cell transplantation. TCRdb re-identified clones in the RT-PCR reads via CATT. The repertoire holds around 770 delta-chain clones, with approximately 12% as singletons. Sequenced: gamma-delta T cells. Receptor source: a human donor. It is not recorded whose cells these are; they may come from a transplant donor. This table probably holds off-target reads from a library built for another chain.

The rearrangement uses TRDV2 and TRDJ3; 7 bases match TRDD3. CDR3 size: 18 residues. The junction had 6 bases not matched to a gene; V was cut back by 0 bases and J by 2 bases. The germline gives CDR1 GEAIGNYY, CDR2 EKD. The CDR3 reads CACDTAGGLAWDTRQMFF. CDR3 bases: TGTGCCTGTGACACCGCTGGGGGGCTCGCCTGGGACACCCGACAGATGTTTTTC.

The chain recombines TRDV1 with TRDJ1; the match to TRDD3 covers 10 bases. The CDR3 is 25 amino acids. The germline V gene has CDR1 TSWWSYY and CDR2 QGS. J was trimmed by 0 bases and V by 5 bases; bases with no gene match: 33. CDR3 sequence reads: CALGSRGFLPIPHYWGMGNTDKLIF. Written as DNA, the CDR3 is TGTGCTCTTGGGTCCCGGGGGTTCCTTCCCATACCGCACTACTGGGGGATGGGGAACACCGATAAACTCATCTTT.

This clone has a handful of counts. The germline gene is not matched at one end of the junction; a read error may be the cause. The rearrangement links TRDV2 to TRDJ3, with D possibly being TRDD3 (6 bases). Germline values: CDR1 GEAIGNYY, CDR2 EKD. CDR3 length: 20 amino acids. CDR3 coding DNA: TGTGCCTGTGACCGGACCCCTCTTTCTGGGGCACTGATGGACATCCGACAGATGTTTTTC. Protein: CACDRTPLSGALMDIRQMFF.

The J gene is TRDJ1, the V gene TRDV2; 9 nucleotides match TRDD3. Germline CDR1 and CDR2: GEAIGNYY and EKD. V lost 0 bases to trimming and J lost 8 bases; unmatched junction nucleotides: 9. The CDR3 runs 15 residues. The CDR3 region has the DNA TGTGCCTGTGACACCGTGGGGATACGGGACGACAAACTCATCTTT. Translating it yields CACDTVGIRDDKLIF.

The V and J genes are TRDV2 and TRDJ1, with D possibly TRDD3 on 5 matching bases. The germline CDR1 and CDR2 sequences are GEAIGNYY and EKD. Trimming left V 5 bases short and J 11 bases short, with 29 bases between. The CDR3 loop spans 16 amino acids. The CDR3 is CACVGPSGGRPIWLIF. In DNA form, the CDR3 reads TGTGCCTGTGTGGGGCCGTCCGGGGGTCGGCCCATATGGCTCATCTTT.

V is TRDV1 and J is TRDJ1; 13 positions agree with TRDD3. Trimming took 4 bases from V and 8 from J; bases not matched to a gene: 25. There are 21 residues in the CDR3. Germline V gene sequence: CDR1 TSWWSYY, CDR2 QGS. CDR3 sequence: CALGGLEVLNTRTGGYDKLIF. The CDR3 DNA reads as TGTGCTCTTGGGGGGCTCGAAGTTCTAAATACACGTACTGGGGGATACGACAAACTCATCTTT.

This clone is categorized as hyperexpanded. This specimen includes other DNA sequences encoding the same CDR3. The V call is TRDV2, the J call TRDJ3, with 7 bases that match TRDD3. J lost 1 base, V lost 0 bases, and 26 bases had no gene match. This CDR3 comprises 25 residues. Germline assignment: CDR1 GEAIGNYY and CDR2 EKD. The CDR3: CACDTVSGWGTPLRLSSWDTRQMFF. The DNA for the CDR3 is TGTGCCTGTGACACCGTGAGTGGATGGGGGACCCCGCTTCGTTTATCGTCCTGGGACACCCGACAGATGTTTTTC.

This clone was seen a handful of times. This chain links TRDV2 with TRDJ1; 12 bases line up with TRDD3. The CDR3 is 19 amino acids. CDR1 and CDR2 (germline): GEAIGNYY, EKD. Unmatched junction bases numbered 11, after V lost 0 bases and J lost 1 base. CDR3 nucleotides: TGTGCCTGTGACACCGTTGCCTGGGGGATACGGAGGGTCACCGATAAACTCATCTTT. This translates into CACDTVAWGIRRVTDKLIF.

This clone is categorized as large. V usage is TRDV2 and J usage is TRDJ1; TRDD3 agrees at 10 bases. The CDR3 extends over 16 amino acids. Germline V gene data show CDR1 as GEAIGNYY and CDR2 as EKD. After removal of 3 bases from V and 1 base from J, the junction contained 7 bases not matched to a gene. The CDR3 protein is CACDDLLGDATDKLIF. The CDR3 region has the DNA TGTGCCTGTGACGACCTACTGGGGGATGCCACCGATAAACTCATCTTT.

The table lists this clone with a few counts. The rearrangement uses TRDV2 and TRDJ1, with 8 bases fitting TRDD3. The germline CDR1 and CDR2 sequences are GEAIGNYY and EKD. The V segment lost 3 bases and the J segment 0 bases; nucleotides outside the gene matches: 11. The CDR3 is 17 amino acids. CDR3 coding DNA: TGTGCCTGTGACTCGCTGGGGGACGTTTCGTACACCGATAAACTCATCTTT. Its translation is CACDSLGDVSYTDKLIF.

This clone was picked up a small number of times. The genes are TRDV2 and TRDJ1; TRDD3 matches at 8 bases. CDR1 and CDR2 from the germline V gene are GEAIGNYY and EKD. This CDR3 spans 14 amino acids. V trimming: 4 bases; J trimming: 4 bases; junction bases outside the gene matches: 7. Here the CDR3 reads CACDALGELDKLIF. The CDR3 DNA sequence: TGTGCCTGTGATGCTCTGGGGGAGCTCGATAAACTCATCTTT.

The rearrangement joins TRDV2 to TRDJ1, with a weak D call TRDD3 (5 bases). The V and J ends lost 1 base and 4 bases respectively, with 12 bases between them. This CDR3 comprises 14 residues. Germline V gene sequence: CDR1 GEAIGNYY, CDR2 EKD. The CDR3 DNA follows: TGTGCCTGTGACACGGCGGGATCCCGCGATAAACTCATCTTT. Amino acid sequence: CACDTAGSRDKLIF.